This T cell receptor beta chain was sequenced during a study of vaccination effects on CD4 cells after COVID-19. Study overall: All study participants received two doses of BNT162b2 or mRNA-1273 vaccine.

Comment on this clone: Its antigen is unknown.

Before any sequencing was done, the ViraFEST assay used viral peptide pools to expand antigen-specific CD4+ T cells. When less than 11 days of culture had elapsed, CD4+ T cells were isolated. Each vaccine recipient was nucleocapsid antibody negative and had no prior SARS-CoV-2 infection. TCRdb keeps only in-frame clones here, not all; method: immunoSEQ multiplex PCR. The sample yields roughly 41,000 clones, around 67% seen once. This CDR3 has 17 amino acids. From germline, CDR1 is SEHNR and CDR2 FQNEAQ (reference sequence). V was clipped by 1 base and J by 0 bases, with 15 bases between them. The clonotype comes from a human donor who received a COVID-19 vaccine. The sequenced sample was CD4+ T cells from PBMCs cultured with HCoV-OC43 spike peptides, obtained before COVID-19 vaccination. Described subset: HCoV-OC43 spike overlapping peptide pool stimulation. The J gene is TRBJ1-1, the V gene TRBV7-9; D remains unclear. CDR3 region: CASSLVTDAYMNTEAFF. The CDR3 nucleotides are TGTGCCAGCAGCTTAGTGACGGATGCATACATGAACACTGAAGCTTTCTTT.